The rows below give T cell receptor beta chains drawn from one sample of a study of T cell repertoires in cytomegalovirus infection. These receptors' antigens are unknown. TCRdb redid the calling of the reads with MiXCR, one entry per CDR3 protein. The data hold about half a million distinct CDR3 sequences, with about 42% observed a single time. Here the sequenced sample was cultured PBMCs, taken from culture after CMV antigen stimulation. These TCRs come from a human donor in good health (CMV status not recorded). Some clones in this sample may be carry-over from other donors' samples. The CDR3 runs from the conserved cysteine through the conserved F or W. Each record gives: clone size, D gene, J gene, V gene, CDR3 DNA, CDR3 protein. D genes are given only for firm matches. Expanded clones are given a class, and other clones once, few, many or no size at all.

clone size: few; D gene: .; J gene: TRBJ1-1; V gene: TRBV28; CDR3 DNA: TGTGCCAGCAGTTTATATGCCAGCATGAACACTGAAGCTTTCTTT; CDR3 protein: CASSLYASMNTEAFF
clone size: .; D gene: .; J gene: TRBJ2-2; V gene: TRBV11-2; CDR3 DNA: TGTGCCAGCACTACACCGGGCCGGGAGCTGTTTTTT; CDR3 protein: CASTTPGRELFF
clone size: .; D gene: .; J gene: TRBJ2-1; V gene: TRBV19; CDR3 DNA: TGTGCCAGTAGTATTTTGGGTGACAGTTGGAATGAGCAGTTCTTC; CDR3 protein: CASSILGDSWNEQFF
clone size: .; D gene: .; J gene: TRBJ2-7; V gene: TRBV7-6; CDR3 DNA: TGTGCCAGCAGCTCCCAATGGGGGAATGAAGGTAGTCACGAGCAGTACTTC; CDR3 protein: CASSSQWGNEGSHEQYF
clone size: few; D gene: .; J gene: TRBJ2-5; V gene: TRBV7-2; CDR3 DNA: TGTGCCAGCAGCTTAGTGGGGCAGGGCACGCCGCGAGAGACCCAGTACTTC; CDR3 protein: CASSLVGQGTPRETQYF
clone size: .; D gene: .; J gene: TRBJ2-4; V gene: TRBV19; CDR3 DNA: TGTGCCAGTAGTGACGGGAGCGCCAAAAACATTCAGTACTTC; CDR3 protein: CASSDGSAKNIQYF
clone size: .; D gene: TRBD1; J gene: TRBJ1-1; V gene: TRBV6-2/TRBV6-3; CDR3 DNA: TGTGCCAGCACCTCCCGGGACAGGGGGCCTGTGTTGGGCACTGAAGCTTTCTTT; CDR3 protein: CASTSRDRGPVLGTEAFF
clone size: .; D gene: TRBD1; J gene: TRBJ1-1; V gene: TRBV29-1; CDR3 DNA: TGCAGCGTCTCGGGACAGTTGAACACTGAAGCTTTCTTT; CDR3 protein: CSVSGQLNTEAFF
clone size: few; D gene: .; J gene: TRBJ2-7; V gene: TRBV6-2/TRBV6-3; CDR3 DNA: TGTGCCAGGTCCTACGAGCAGTACTTC; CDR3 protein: CARSYEQYF
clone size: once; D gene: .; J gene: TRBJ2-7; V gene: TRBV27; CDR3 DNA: TGTGCCAGCAGTTTCGGTAATCCAGGTCGTTACGAGCAGTACTTC; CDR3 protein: CASSFGNPGRYEQYF
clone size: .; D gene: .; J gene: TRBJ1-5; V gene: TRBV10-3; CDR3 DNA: TGTGCCATCAAGGGGGGGAGGGGTTCCAATCAGCCCCAGCATTTT; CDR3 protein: CAIKGGRGSNQPQHF
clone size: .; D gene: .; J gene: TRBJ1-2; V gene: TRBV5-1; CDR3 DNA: TGCGCCAGCAGCCCGAGCGGGGACATAGCTAACTATGGCTACACCTTC; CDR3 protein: CASSPSGDIANYGYTF
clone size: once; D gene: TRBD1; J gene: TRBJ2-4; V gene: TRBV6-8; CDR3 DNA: TGTGCCAGCACAGACAGGGGCCAAGACATTCAGTACTTC; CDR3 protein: CASTDRGQDIQYF
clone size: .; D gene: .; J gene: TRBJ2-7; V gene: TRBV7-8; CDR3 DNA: TGTGCCAGCAGCTTAGAGAACTTTTACGAGCAGTACTTC; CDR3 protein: CASSLENFYEQYF
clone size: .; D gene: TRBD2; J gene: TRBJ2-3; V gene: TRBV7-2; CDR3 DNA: TGTGCCATTACTAGCGGCACAGATACGCAGTATTTT; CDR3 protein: CAITSGTDTQYF
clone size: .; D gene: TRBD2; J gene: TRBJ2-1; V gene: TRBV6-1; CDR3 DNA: TGTGCCAGCAGGCCGCTAGCGGACGAGCAGTTCTTC; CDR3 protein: CASRPLADEQFF
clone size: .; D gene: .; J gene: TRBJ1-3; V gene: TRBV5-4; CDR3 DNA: TGTGCCAGCAGCTATCAGGCACCGATCTCTGGAAACACCATATATTTT; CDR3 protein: CASSYQAPISGNTIYF
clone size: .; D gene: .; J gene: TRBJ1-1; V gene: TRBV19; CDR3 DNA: TGTGCCAGTAGGACTAGGGGGTCAGAAGCTTTCTTT; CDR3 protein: CASRTRGSEAFF
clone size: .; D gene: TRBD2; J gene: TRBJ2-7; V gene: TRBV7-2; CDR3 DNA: TGTGCCAGCACCGCGCCTAGCGGCTACGAGCAGTACTTC; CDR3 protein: CASTAPSGYEQYF
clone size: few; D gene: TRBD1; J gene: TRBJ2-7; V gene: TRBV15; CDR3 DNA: TGTGCCACCAGAACCCCAGGGGGCGAGCAGTACTTC; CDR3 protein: CATRTPGGEQYF
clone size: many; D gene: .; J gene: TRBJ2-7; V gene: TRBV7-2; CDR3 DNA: TGTGCCAGCAGCTCCTTTAGCTACGAGCAGTACTTC; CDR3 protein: CASSSFSYEQYF
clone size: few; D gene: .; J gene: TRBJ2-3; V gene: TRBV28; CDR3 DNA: TGTGCCAGCAGTTCCTGGGCCTTGGGAGATACGCAGTATTTT; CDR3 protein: CASSSWALGDTQYF
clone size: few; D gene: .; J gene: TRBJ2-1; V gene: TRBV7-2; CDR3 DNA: TGTGCCAGCAGCCTCCGAGCCGGCAATGAGCAGTTCTTC; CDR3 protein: CASSLRAGNEQFF